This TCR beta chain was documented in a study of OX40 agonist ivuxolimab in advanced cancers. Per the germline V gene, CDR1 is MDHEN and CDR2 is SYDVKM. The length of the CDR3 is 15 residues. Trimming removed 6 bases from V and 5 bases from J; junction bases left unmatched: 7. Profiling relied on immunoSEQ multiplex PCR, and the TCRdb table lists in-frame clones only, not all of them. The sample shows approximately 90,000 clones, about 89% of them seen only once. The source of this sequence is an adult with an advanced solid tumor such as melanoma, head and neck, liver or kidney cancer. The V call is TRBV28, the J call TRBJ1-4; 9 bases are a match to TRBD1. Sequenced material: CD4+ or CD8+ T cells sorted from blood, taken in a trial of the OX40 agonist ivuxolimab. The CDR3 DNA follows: TGTGCCAGCAGGGACACAGGGGGCCCAAATGAAAAACTGTTTTTT. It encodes CASRDTGGPNEKLFF.